The rows below give T cell receptor beta chains drawn from one sample of a study of shared clonotypes between healthy human individuals. TCRdb's copy holds only in-frame clones and misses some; the assay was immunoSEQ multiplex PCR. The sample records about 2 million clones, around 95% being singletons. Source material: naive CD4+ T cells sorted from blood. Receptor source: a man aged 18 to 30 in good health. The CDR3 runs from the conserved cysteine through the conserved F or W. A D gene is named only where the DNA matches it firmly. Clone sizes are given selectively: once, few, many, or a class where the clone is expanded.

NA	NA	TRBV10-2	TRBJ1-6	TGCGCCAGCAGTGAGTTGGGGGGTAATTCACCCCTCCACTTT	CASSELGGNSPLHF
NA	NA	TRBV7-2	TRBJ1-6	TGTGCCAGCAGCTCGGGGGGAGGCAATTCACCCCTCCACTTT	CASSSGGGNSPLHF
NA	TRBD2	TRBV7-9	TRBJ2-1	TGTGCCAGCAGGCCCTTAGCGGGAGACTACAATGAGCAGTTCTTC	CASRPLAGDYNEQFF
NA	NA	TRBV6-5	TRBJ1-1	TGTGCCAGCACCCCGGACTTTATGAACACTGAAGCTTTCTTT	CASTPDFMNTEAFF
NA	TRBD2	TRBV27	TRBJ2-2	TGTGCCAGCAGTCCCTTTAGCGGGAGCAACACCGGGGAGCTGTTTTTT	CASSPFSGSNTGELFF
NA	NA	TRBV29-1	TRBJ2-3	TGCAGCGTTGAACAGGGGCCGACGGATACGCAGTATTTT	CSVEQGPTDTQYF
NA	TRBD1	TRBV4-1	TRBJ2-6	TGCGCCAGCAGCCAAGACATCCCGGGGACAGGGGGCGCGGGAGGGGCCAACGTCCTGACTTTC	CASSQDIPGTGGAGGANVLTF
NA	NA	TRBV7-9	TRBJ2-5	TGTGCCAGCAGCCCAGAGGTGATCCAAGAGACCCAGTACTTC	CASSPEVIQETQYF
NA	NA	TRBV6-5	TRBJ2-7	TGTGCCAGCAGCCGACGATTTGACAGCGTCGAGCAGTACTTC	CASSRRFDSVEQYF
NA	NA	TRBV18	TRBJ1-2	TGTGCCAGCTCACCAAGGATGGAGTATGGCTACACCTTC	CASSPRMEYGYTF
NA	NA	TRBV5-6	TRBJ2-1	TGTGCCAGCAGGCCAACCGGGACCCACAATGAGCAGTTCTTC	CASRPTGTHNEQFF
once	NA	TRBV19	TRBJ2-7	TGTGCCAGTAGTATGGGTGGGCTGAGCTCCTACGAGCAGTACTTC	CASSMGGLSSYEQYF
NA	TRBD1	TRBV27	TRBJ1-2	TGTGCCAGCACCACCCGGCTGGACAGGGGTGGCTACACCTTC	CASTTRLDRGGYTF
once	NA	TRBV19	TRBJ2-7	TGTGCCAGTAGTACGCAAACCGGGACTGGCGAGCAGTACTTC	CASSTQTGTGEQYF
NA	TRBD2	TRBV2	TRBJ2-1	TGTGCCAGCAGTGAGAGGGCTAGCGGGGGGGTTGAGCAGTTCTTC	CASSERASGGVEQFF
NA	NA	TRBV7-9	TRBJ1-6	TGTGCCAGCAGCTTAGATGGGAATTCACCCCTCCACTTT	CASSLDGNSPLHF
NA	TRBD1	TRBV30	TRBJ2-4	TGTGCCTTTATACAGGGGAGTTGGGGCATTCAGTACTTC	CAFIQGSWGIQYF
once	TRBD2	TRBV9	TRBJ2-3	TGTGCCAGCAGCGTGAGATCGGGGACTAGCGGAATGCCGAGCATATATACGCAGTATTTT	CASSVRSGTSGMPSIYTQYF
once	NA	TRBV6-1	TRBJ2-4	TGTGCCAGCTCGGCAAGCTTCCGGGACATTCAGTACTTC	CASSASFRDIQYF
NA	NA	TRBV11-2	TRBJ2-3	TGTGCCAGCAGCCCAGGGGCGGGGTACACAGATACGCAGTATTTT	CASSPGAGYTDTQYF
NA	NA	TRBV28	TRBJ1-2	TGTGCCAGCAGTCTCGGAGGGGGATCCCTCTATGGCTACACCTTC	CASSLGGGSLYGYTF
NA	NA	TRBV18	TRBJ2-7	TGTGCCAGCTCACCAGGAACGGGGCCTGATTACGAGCAGTACTTC	CASSPGTGPDYEQYF
NA	NA	TRBV6-5	TRBJ1-6	TGTGCCAGCAGTTTTGGTCAGGACAACAATTCACCCCTCCACTTT	CASSFGQDNNSPLHF
NA	TRBD2	TRBV6-1	TRBJ2-3	TGTGCCAGCAGTGAGGGACTAGCGGGGGGTGAAGATACGCAGTATTTT	CASSEGLAGGEDTQYF
NA	TRBD1	TRBV6-1	TRBJ1-2	TGTGCCAGCAGTGAATCTCCAGGGGGCAGTGGCTACACCTTC	CASSESPGGSGYTF
once	NA	TRBV5-1	TRBJ2-7	TGCGCCAGCAGCTTGAATCCGGGCCAATCCTACGAGCAGTACTTC	CASSLNPGQSYEQYF
NA	NA	TRBV4-1	TRBJ2-5	TGCGCCAGCAGCAGGAGGGTTCAAGAGACCCAGTACTTC	CASSRRVQETQYF
NA	TRBD2	TRBV7-2	TRBJ2-7	TGTGCCAGCAGCTTAGTATGGCTAGCGGGGGGGACCTACGAGCAGTACTTC	CASSLVWLAGGTYEQYF
NA	NA	TRBV29-1	TRBJ2-2	TGCAGCGGTGGATCCGGGGCGGGCACCGGGGAGCTGTTTTTT	CSGGSGAGTGELFF